This paragraph covers one T cell receptor (beta chain) sequence. V was cut by 4 bases and J by 3 bases, with 13 bases left in between. The CDR3 runs to 14 residues. Germline loops: CDR1 SGHNT, CDR2 YYREEE (reference sequence). The sample is drawn from a study of OX40 agonist ivuxolimab in advanced cancers. Clones were read by immunoSEQ multiplex PCR, and TCRdb kept only the in-frame ones, dropping some. Here the sample spans fewer than 65,000 clones, more than 75% being singletons. The receptor's source is an adult with an advanced solid tumor such as melanoma, head and neck, liver or kidney cancer. Sequencing used CD4+ or CD8+ T cells sorted from blood, obtained in a trial of the OX40 agonist ivuxolimab. The chain links TRBV5-4 to TRBJ1-2; D uncertain. The CDR3 here is CASSTNAGYYGYTF. The CDR3 bases are TGTGCCAGCAGCACAAACGCGGGGTACTATGGCTACACCTTC. Looking up the rest from reference TRBV5-4 and TRBJ1-2 gives the full variable domain: ETGVTQSPTHLIKTRGQQVTLRCSSQSGHNTVSWYQQALGQGPQFIFQYYREEENGRGNFPPRFSGLQFPNYSSELNVNALELDDSALYLCASSTNAGYYGYTFGSGTRLTVV.